This T cell receptor (beta chain) was retrieved from a study of shared clonotypes between healthy human individuals. Study-wide points: Unshared clonotypes carried lower generation probabilities than those common to all four donors.

V shed 5 bases, J shed 1 base, and the junction held 8 bases outside the gene matches. Germline CDR1 and CDR2: SGHRS and YFSETQ. The CDR3 is 16 amino acids. Points on this clone: What it binds is not known.

Clones were sequenced by immunoSEQ multiplex PCR, and TCRdb holds only the in-frame ones, with some missing. The top ten clones hold 0.36% of a sample with fewer than 2.5 million clones, 80% to 95% of them seen once. Negatively enriched CD4+ T cells were divided by CD45RA into naive and memory. Sequencing was carried out using naive CD4+ T cells from PBMCs. As for subset: CD45RA+ positively selected. This clonotype originated in a man aged 18 to 30 in good health. Some clones in this sample may be carry-over from other donors' samples. V usage is TRBV5-1 and J usage is TRBJ2-2; 7 bases line up with TRBD2. The CDR3 DNA reads as TGCGCCAGCAGTTACGCTGGGACTATGAACACCGGGGAGCTGTTTTTT. Its translation is CASSYAGTMNTGELFF.